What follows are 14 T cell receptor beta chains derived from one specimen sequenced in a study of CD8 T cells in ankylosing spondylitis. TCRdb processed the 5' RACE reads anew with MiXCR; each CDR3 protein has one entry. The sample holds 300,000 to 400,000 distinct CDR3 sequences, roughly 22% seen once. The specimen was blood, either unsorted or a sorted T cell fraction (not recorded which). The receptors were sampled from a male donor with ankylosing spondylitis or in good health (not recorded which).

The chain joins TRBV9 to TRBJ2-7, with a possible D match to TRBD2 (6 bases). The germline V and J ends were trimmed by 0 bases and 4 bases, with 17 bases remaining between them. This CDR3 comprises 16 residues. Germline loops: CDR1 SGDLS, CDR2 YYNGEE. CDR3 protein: CASSVGGATGGYEQYF. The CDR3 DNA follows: TGTGCCAGCAGCGTAGGTGGTGCGACCGGGGGATACGAGCAGTACTTC.

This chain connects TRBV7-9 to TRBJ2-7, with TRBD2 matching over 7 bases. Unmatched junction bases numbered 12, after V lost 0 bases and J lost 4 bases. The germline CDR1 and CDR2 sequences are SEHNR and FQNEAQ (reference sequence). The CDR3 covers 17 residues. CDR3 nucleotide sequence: TGTGCCAGCAGCTTAGCGCTTATCTTCGGGGGGATATACGAGCAGTACTTC. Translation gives CASSLALIFGGIYEQYF.

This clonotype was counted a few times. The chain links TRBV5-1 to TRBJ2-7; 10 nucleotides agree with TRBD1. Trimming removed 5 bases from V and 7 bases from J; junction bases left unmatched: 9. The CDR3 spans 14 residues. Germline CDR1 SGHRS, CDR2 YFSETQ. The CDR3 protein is CASSPRDRGSEQYF. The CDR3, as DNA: TGCGCCAGCAGTCCCCGGGACAGGGGCAGTGAGCAGTACTTC. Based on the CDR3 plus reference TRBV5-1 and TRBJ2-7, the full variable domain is KAGVTQTPRYLIKTRGQQVTLSCSPISGHRSVSWYQQTPGQGLQFLFEYFSETQRNKGNFPGRFSGRQFSNSRSEMNVSTLELGDSALYLCASSPRDRGSEQYFGPGTRLTVT.

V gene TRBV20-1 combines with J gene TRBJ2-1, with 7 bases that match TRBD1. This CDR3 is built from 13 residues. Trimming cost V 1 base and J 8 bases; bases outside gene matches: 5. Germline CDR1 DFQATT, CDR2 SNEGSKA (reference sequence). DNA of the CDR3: TGCAGTGCTAGAGGGTACAGGGGCTATGAGCAGTTCTTC. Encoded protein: CSARGYRGYEQFF.

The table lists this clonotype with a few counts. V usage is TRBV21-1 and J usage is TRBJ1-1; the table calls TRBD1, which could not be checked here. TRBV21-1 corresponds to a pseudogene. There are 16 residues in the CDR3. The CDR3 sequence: CASSTKKRGSSPEAFF. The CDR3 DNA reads TGTGCCAGCAGCACAAAGAAAAGGGGGTCAAGCCCTGAAGCTTTCTTT.

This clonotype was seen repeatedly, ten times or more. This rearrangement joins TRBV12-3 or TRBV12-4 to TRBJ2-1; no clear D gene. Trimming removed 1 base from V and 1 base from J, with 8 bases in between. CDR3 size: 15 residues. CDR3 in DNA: TGTGCCAGCAGTTTAGGGTCAAATTCCTACAATGAGCAGTTCTTC. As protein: CASSLGSNSYNEQFF.

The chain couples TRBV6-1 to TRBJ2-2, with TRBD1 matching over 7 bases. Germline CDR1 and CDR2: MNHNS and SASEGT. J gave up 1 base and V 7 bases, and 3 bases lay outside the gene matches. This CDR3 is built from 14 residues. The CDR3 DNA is TGTGCCAGCACAAGACAGGGGAACACCGGGGAGCTGTTTTTT. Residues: CASTRQGNTGELFF.

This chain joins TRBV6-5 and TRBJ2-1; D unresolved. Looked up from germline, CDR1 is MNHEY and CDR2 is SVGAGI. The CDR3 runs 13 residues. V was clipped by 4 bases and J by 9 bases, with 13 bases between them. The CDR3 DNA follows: TGTGCCAGCAGTTCCACTTCTAAGAGTGAGCAGTTCTTC. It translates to CASSSTSKSEQFF.

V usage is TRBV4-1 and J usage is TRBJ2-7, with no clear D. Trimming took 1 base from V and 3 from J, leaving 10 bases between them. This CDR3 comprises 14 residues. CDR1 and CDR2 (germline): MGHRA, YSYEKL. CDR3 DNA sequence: TGCGCCAGCAGCCAAGCCAGATTAAGCTACGAGCAGTACTTC. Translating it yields CASSQARLSYEQYF.

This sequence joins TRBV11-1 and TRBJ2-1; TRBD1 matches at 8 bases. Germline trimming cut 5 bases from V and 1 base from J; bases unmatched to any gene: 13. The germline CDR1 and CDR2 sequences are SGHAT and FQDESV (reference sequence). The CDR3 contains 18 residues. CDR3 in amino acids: CASSPRRVGTGSYNEQFF. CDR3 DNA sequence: TGTGCCAGCAGCCCCCGCCGGGTAGGGACAGGATCCTACAATGAGCAGTTCTTC.

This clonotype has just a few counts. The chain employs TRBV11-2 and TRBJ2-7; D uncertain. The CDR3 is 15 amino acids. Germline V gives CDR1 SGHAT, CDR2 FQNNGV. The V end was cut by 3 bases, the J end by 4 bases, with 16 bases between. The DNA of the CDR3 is TGTGCCAGCAGCTTCCAAAAGACGCCCTCATACGAGCAGTACTTC. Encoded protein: CASSFQKTPSYEQYF.

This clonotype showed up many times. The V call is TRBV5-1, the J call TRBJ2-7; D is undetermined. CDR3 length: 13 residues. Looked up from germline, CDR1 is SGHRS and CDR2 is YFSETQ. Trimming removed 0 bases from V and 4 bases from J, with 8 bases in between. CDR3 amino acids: CASSLGDGYEQYF. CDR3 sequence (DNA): TGCGCCAGCAGCTTGGGTGACGGTTACGAGCAGTACTTC.

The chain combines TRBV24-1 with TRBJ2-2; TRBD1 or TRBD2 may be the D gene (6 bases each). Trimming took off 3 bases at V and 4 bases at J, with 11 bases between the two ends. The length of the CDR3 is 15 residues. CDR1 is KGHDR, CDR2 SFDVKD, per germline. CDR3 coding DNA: TGTGCCACCAGTGATCGGGGGCTGAGCACCGGGGAGCTGTTTTTT. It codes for CATSDRGLSTGELFF.

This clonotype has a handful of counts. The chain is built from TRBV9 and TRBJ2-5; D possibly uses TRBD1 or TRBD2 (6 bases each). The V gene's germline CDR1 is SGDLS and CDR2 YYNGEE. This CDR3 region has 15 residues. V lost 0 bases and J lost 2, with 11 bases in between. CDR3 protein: CASSVAGAGQETQYF. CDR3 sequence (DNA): TGTGCCAGCAGCGTAGCGGGGGCGGGACAAGAGACCCAGTACTTC.